Given below is one TCR beta chain in context. This CDR3 contains 16 residues. Germline V gene data show CDR1 as SQVTM and CDR2 as ANQGSEA. The V gene end was trimmed by 6 bases and the J gene end by 3 bases; junction bases not matched to a gene: 8. This sample was taken from a study of blood T cell repertoires in COVID-19. The table came from immunoSEQ multiplex PCR; TCRdb's copy has only in-frame clones and leaves some out. The sample records some 170,000 clones, 70% to 90% being singletons. This chain uses TRBV29-1 with TRBJ2-2; TRBD2 matches at 12 bases. The source of this sequence is a man aged 40-49 years who had recovered from COVID-19. Sequenced input: PBMCs or T cells enriched from blood (not recorded which). CDR3 sequence: CSVPARLAGDTGELFF. The CDR3 DNA is TGCAGCGTCCCAGCTCGACTAGCGGGGGACACCGGGGAGCTGTTTTTT.